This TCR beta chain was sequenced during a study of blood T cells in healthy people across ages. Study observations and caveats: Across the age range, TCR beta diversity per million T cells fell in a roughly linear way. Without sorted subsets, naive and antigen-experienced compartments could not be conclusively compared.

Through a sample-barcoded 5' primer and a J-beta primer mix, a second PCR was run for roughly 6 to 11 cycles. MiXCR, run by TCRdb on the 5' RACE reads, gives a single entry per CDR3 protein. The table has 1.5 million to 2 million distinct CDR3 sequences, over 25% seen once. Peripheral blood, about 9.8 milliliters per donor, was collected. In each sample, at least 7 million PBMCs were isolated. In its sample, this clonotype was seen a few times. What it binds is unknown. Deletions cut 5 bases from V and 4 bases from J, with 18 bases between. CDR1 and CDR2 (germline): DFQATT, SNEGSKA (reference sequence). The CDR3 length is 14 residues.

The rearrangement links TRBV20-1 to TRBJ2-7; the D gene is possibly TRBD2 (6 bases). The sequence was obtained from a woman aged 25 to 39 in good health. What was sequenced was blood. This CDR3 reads CSAQPGRGTYEQYF. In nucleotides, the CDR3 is TGCAGTGCTCAGCCCGGGCGGGGTACTTACGAGCAGTACTTC.